The 18 T cell receptor beta chains given below trace back to one sample, sequenced in a study of human T cells and chemical hapten exposure. MiXCR was run by TCRdb on the RACE reads, yielding one entry per CDR3 protein. The repertoire consists of tens of thousands of distinct CDR3 sequences, with around 9.6% occurring once and the leading ten covering approximately 3.8%. The sample's time point: pre-sensitization, week 0. Treatment defined: therapeutic diphenylcyclopropenone sensitization with weekly scalp DPC. Sequences were derived from whole blood, sampled in connection with sensitization to the hapten diphenylcyclopropenone (DPC). These receptor sequences come from a woman aged 40 to 50 with alopecia areata. Some clones in this sample may be carry-over from other donors' samples.

V usage is TRBV7-3 and J usage is TRBJ2-2; TRBD1 matches 11 bases. Germline CDR1 reads SGHTA; CDR2 reads FQGTGA. Trimming at V came to 5 bases and at J to 4 bases, leaving 6 bases not matched to a gene. The CDR3 covers 16 residues. The CDR3 nucleotides read TGTGCCAGCAGCGGTACCGGGACAGGGGGCACCGGGGAGCTGTTTTTT. Translation gives CASSGTGTGGTGELFF.

In its sample, this clonotype was seen many times. This sequence joins TRBV7-6 and TRBJ2-2; D call uncertain. The CDR3 contains 13 residues. The germline V gene has CDR1 SGHVS and CDR2 FNYEAQ. Trimming shortened V by 5 bases and J by 8 bases, and 12 bases separated the two germline ends. The CDR3 loop reads CASSTAPRGELFF. The CDR3 bases are TGTGCCAGCAGCACAGCCCCAAGGGGGGAGCTGTTTTTT.

This clonotype has a count of ten or more. V usage is TRBV18 and J usage is TRBJ2-3, with D perhaps TRBD1 (6 bases). The CDR3 spans 15 residues. Germline-derived CDR1 and CDR2 are KGHSH and LQKENI. V dropped 4 bases and J dropped 0 bases, with 11 bases sitting between them. The chain's CDR3 is CASSLGQLSTDTQYF. In DNA, the CDR3 is TGTGCCAGCTCACTAGGACAGCTTAGCACAGATACGCAGTATTTT.

The J gene is TRBJ1-5, the V gene TRBV11-2; the D is unclear. The tail of the sequence fits TRBJ2-3 better, so the J call may be wrong. CDR3 length equals 12 residues. Germline V gene lookup returns CDR1 SGHAT and CDR2 FQNNGV. Written as DNA, the CDR3 is TGTGCCAGCAGCTTAGAGACCCAGCCCCAGTATTTT. The encoded protein is CASSLETQPQYF.

Ten or more counts support this clonotype. This chain links TRBV3-1 with TRBJ2-5; D might be TRBD1 or TRBD2, each matching 5 bases. This CDR3 contains 16 residues. The V gene's germline CDR1 is LGHDT and CDR2 YNNKEL (reference sequence). With 0 bases removed from V and 1 base from J, the gap between germline ends came to 12 bases. CDR3 region: CASSQDRPGPQETQYF. The CDR3 coding sequence is TGTGCCAGCAGCCAAGATCGTCCGGGGCCCCAAGAGACCCAGTACTTC.

This clonotype was seen repeatedly, ten times or more. V gene TRBV20-1 combines with J gene TRBJ2-3; D tentatively fits TRBD1 or TRBD2 (6 bases each). Trimming removed 0 bases at V and 1 base at J, with 14 bases between. CDR3 size: 16 residues. Germline loops: CDR1 DFQATT, CDR2 SNEGSKA (reference sequence). CDR3 DNA: TGCAGTGCTAGAGATTGGGGGGCCGGGGGCACAGATACGCAGTATTTT. It encodes CSARDWGAGGTDTQYF.

This chain links TRBV7-6 with TRBJ2-7, with D possibly TRBD2 on 6 matching bases. V was shortened by 4 bases and J by 2 bases, with 15 bases between the two germline ends. Germline V CDR1 and CDR2: SGHVS, FNYEAQ. The CDR3 covers 15 residues. CDR3 sequence: CASSSRLERPYEQYF. The CDR3 bases are TGTGCCAGCAGCTCCCGACTAGAAAGGCCCTACGAGCAGTACTTC. Together with reference TRBV7-6 and TRBJ2-7, the CDR3 gives the full variable domain: GAGVSQSPRYKVTKRGQDVALRCDPISGHVSLYWYRQALGQGPEFLTYFNYEAQQDKSGLPNDRFSAERPEGSISTLTIQRTEQRDSAMYRCASSSRLERPYEQYFGPGTRLTVT.

This chain links TRBV5-1 with TRBJ2-7; D not certain. The CDR3 has 15 residues. CDR1 is SGHRS and CDR2 is YFSETQ in the germline V gene. V was cut by 4 bases and J by 2 bases, with 16 bases left in between. The CDR3 sequence: CASSIDTPSTYEQYF. The DNA of the CDR3 is TGCGCCAGCAGCATTGACACCCCCAGCACCTACGAGCAGTACTTC. The complete variable domain, with remaining parts taken from reference TRBV5-1 and TRBJ2-7, reads KAGVTQTPRYLIKTRGQQVTLSCSPISGHRSVSWYQQTPGQGLQFLFEYFSETQRNKGNFPGRFSGRQFSNSRSEMNVSTLELGDSALYLCASSIDTPSTYEQYFGPGTRLTVT.

The rearrangement uses TRBV5-8 and TRBJ2-7; 10 bases align to TRBD1. Per germline, CDR1 SGHTS and CDR2 YDEGEE. V trimming: 4 bases; J trimming: 5 bases; junction bases outside the gene matches: 9. The CDR3 runs to 15 residues. The CDR3 nucleotides are TGTGCCAGCAGCCAAACCGGGACAGGGGCCCACGAGCAGTACTTC. It translates to CASSQTGTGAHEQYF.

This clonotype was counted ten times or more. This rearrangement joins TRBV4-3 to TRBJ2-3; TRBD2 agrees at 8 bases. After removal of 2 bases from V and 2 bases from J, the junction contained 9 bases not matched to a gene. The CDR3 length is 17 residues. Germline lookup yields CDR1 LGHNA and CDR2 YSLEER. The CDR3 protein is CASSQSGGRSHTDTQYF. DNA for the CDR3: TGCGCCAGCAGCCAAAGCGGGGGCCGGTCCCACACAGATACGCAGTATTTT.

This clonotype was found many times. This chain uses TRBV28 with TRBJ2-7; D may match TRBD1 or TRBD2 (5 bases each). CDR3 length equals 12 residues. V was clipped by 6 bases and J by 2 bases, with 8 bases between them. Germline assignment: CDR1 MDHEN and CDR2 SYDVKM. The CDR3 DNA sequence: TGTGCCAGCAGGGGACGGGCCTACGAGCAGTACTTC. Amino acids: CASRGRAYEQYF. Variable domain in full (rest from reference TRBV28 and TRBJ2-7): DVKVTQSSRYLVKRTGEKVFLECVQDMDHENMFWYRQDPGLGLRLIYFSYDVKMKEKGDIPEGYSVSREKKERFSLILESASTNQTSMYLCASRGRAYEQYFGPGTRLTVT.

In its sample, this clonotype was seen a few times. The chain couples TRBV9 to TRBJ2-5; D unresolved. Looked up from germline, CDR1 is SGDLS and CDR2 is YYNGEE. The CDR3 loop spans 13 amino acids. Between the trimmed V and J ends, which lost 0 bases and 3 bases, there was a span of 6 bases. The CDR3 here is CASSVVGEETQYF. CDR3 in DNA: TGTGCCAGCAGCGTAGTTGGGGAAGAGACCCAGTACTTC.

This clonotype was recorded many times. The chain recombines TRBV11-2 with TRBJ2-1; TRBD2 agrees at 11 bases. The CDR3 runs to 16 residues. Germline CDR1 and CDR2: SGHAT and FQNNGV. The V segment lost 5 bases and the J segment 4 bases; nucleotides outside the gene matches: 7. CDR3 nucleotide sequence: TGTGCCAGCAGCGTCAGGGGACTAGCGGTTTACAATGAGCAGTTCTTC. Its protein is CASSVRGLAVYNEQFF.

In its sample, this clonotype was seen a few times. The rearrangement links TRBV20-1 to TRBJ2-1, with TRBD2 identical over 9 bases. V dropped 4 bases and J dropped 5; count of bases not matched to a gene: 6. Germline assignment: CDR1 DFQATT and CDR2 SNEGSKA (reference sequence). The CDR3 is 14 amino acids. This chain's CDR3 is CSAISGSVHNEQFF. For the CDR3, the DNA is TGCAGTGCTATTAGCGGGAGTGTCCACAATGAGCAGTTCTTC.

This clonotype was seen a handful of times. A junction boundary mismatches the germline segment, possibly from a read error. The rearrangement links TRBV5-4 to TRBJ2-7, with D possibly TRBD1 on 5 matching bases. Germline V gene sequence: CDR1 SGHNT, CDR2 YYREEE (reference sequence). The CDR3 has 12 amino acids. CDR3 bases: TGTGCCAGCAGCCAAGGACACGATCGTCCCCACTTC. Translated: CASSQGHDRPHF.

The rearrangement uses TRBV5-1 and TRBJ2-5; possible D gene TRBD2, 6 bases. The ends were cut back, 1 base at V and 2 bases at J, with 12 bases in the middle. Looked up from germline, CDR1 is SGHRS and CDR2 is YFSETQ. The CDR3 has 15 residues. The CDR3 coding sequence is TGCGCCAGCAGCTTGTACGCGGGGCGGCAAGAGACCCAGTACTTC. It specifies CASSLYAGRQETQYF.

This clonotype appeared many times. V usage is TRBV11-3 and J usage is TRBJ2-3; no reliable D call. The germline gives CDR1 SGHNT, CDR2 YENEEA. This CDR3 is built from 16 residues. With 2 bases removed from V and 1 base from J, the gap between germline ends came to 13 bases. CDR3 residues: CASSLSANLGTDTQYF. CDR3 nucleotide sequence: TGTGCCAGCAGCTTATCGGCGAACCTAGGCACAGATACGCAGTATTTT.

This clonotype was found many times. The rearrangement links TRBV4-1 to TRBJ2-7; the D gene is possibly TRBD1 (5 bases). V dropped 0 bases and J dropped 4 bases, with 10 bases sitting between them. The germline gives CDR1 MGHRA, CDR2 YSYEKL. The CDR3 totals 14 residues. The CDR3 DNA reads TGCGCCAGCAGCCAAGAAGGGGTTTCGTACGAGCAGTACTTC. Translating gives CASSQEGVSYEQYF.